This T cell receptor (beta chain) was identified in a study of Ad26.COV2.S vaccination and SARS-CoV-2 variants. As to treatment: 19 received Ad26.COV2.S at low or high dose, single or two shots; about 5 received placebo; per-sample allocation not given. Material that was analyzed had been drawn on day 63 after the first vaccine or placebo injection. Remarks on this clone: Its antigen is unidentified.

Points from the study as a whole: It was vaccine recipients, not placebo recipients, who had the higher spike-specific TCR breadth.

The method was immunoSEQ multiplex PCR; TCRdb's version includes in-frame clones alone and lacks a portion of them. The data contain approximately 420,000 clones, approximately 90% of them seen just once; the ten biggest clones take up approximately 3.7%. Germline CDR1 is MNHEY and CDR2 is SVGAGI. The CDR3 runs to 12 residues. The ends were cut back, 10 bases at V and 1 base at J, with 10 bases in the middle. The sample here was peripheral blood, taken in a trial of Ad26.COV2.S vaccine versus placebo. The receptor was derived from a person between 18 and 60 years old who received the Ad26.COV2.S COVID-19 vaccine or a placebo. The chain is built from TRBV6-5 and TRBJ1-1; the D is unclear. This CDR3 is CATHTGNTEAFF. CDR3 sequence (DNA): TGTGCCACCCATACGGGGAACACTGAAGCTTTCTTT.